The 11 T cell receptor beta chains reported below all come from one sample, sequenced in a study of blood T cell repertoires in COVID-19. TCRdb's copy holds only in-frame clones and misses some; the assay was immunoSEQ multiplex PCR. The profile shows around 84,000 clones, 70% to 90% of them singletons. The specimen was peripheral blood. Receptors were obtained from a man aged 50-60 years with active COVID-19.

This chain links TRBV11-1 with TRBJ2-2, with 9 positions matching TRBD1. CDR1 and CDR2 from the germline V gene are SGHAT and FQDESV (reference sequence). The CDR3 extends over 16 amino acids. Germline trimming cut 5 bases from V and 2 bases from J; bases unmatched to any gene: 6. The CDR3 loop reads CASSPGTGRNTGELFF. The CDR3 DNA follows: TGTGCCAGCAGCCCCGGGACAGGGAGAAACACCGGGGAGCTGTTTTTT. The entire variable domain, with the rest obtained from reference TRBV11-1 and TRBJ2-2, is as follows: EAEVAQSPRYKITEKSQAVAFWCDPISGHATLYWYRQILGQGPELLVQFQDESVVDDSQLPKDRFSAERLKGVDSTLKIQPAELGDSAMYLCASSPGTGRNTGELFFGEGSRLTVL.

The genes are TRBV7-3 and TRBJ2-1; 10 bases line up with TRBD2. V lost 3 bases to trimming and J lost 6 bases; unmatched junction nucleotides: 8. The CDR3 sequence is 16 residues long. Germline CDR1 is SGHTA and CDR2 is FQGTGA. The CDR3 protein is CASSFQAGGPGNEQFF. The CDR3, as DNA: TGTGCCAGCAGCTTCCAAGCGGGGGGGCCGGGCAATGAGCAGTTCTTC.

The V call is TRBV27, the J call TRBJ2-2, with 9 bases fitting TRBD1. With 6 bases clipped from V and 5 bases from J, the junction kept 10 bases outside the gene matches. The germline V gene encodes CDR1 MNHEY and CDR2 SMNVEV (reference sequence). The CDR3 covers 16 residues. The CDR3 nucleotides are TGTGCCAGCAGCGACCGGGACAGGGAGTGGACCGGGGAGCTGTTTTTT. It codes for CASSDRDREWTGELFF.

The rearrangement joins TRBV5-4 to TRBJ1-1, with 11 bases fitting TRBD1. The CDR3 consists of 16 residues. V was clipped by 4 bases and J by 3 bases; unmatched bases: 8. Germline CDR1 reads SGHNT; CDR2 reads YYREEE (reference sequence). The CDR3: CASSLLGTGGDTEAFF. CDR3 nucleotide sequence: TGTGCCAGCAGCCTACTGGGGACAGGGGGGGACACTGAAGCTTTCTTT.

V and J are TRBV15 and TRBJ1-2; D remains ambiguous. Germline V gene sequence: CDR1 LNHNV, CDR2 YYDKDF (reference sequence). This CDR3 comprises 13 residues. The V and J ends lost 1 base and 6 bases respectively, with 9 bases between them. CDR3 nucleotide sequence: TGTGCCACCAGCAGAGTGGGCGGGGATGGCTACACCTTC. This translates into CATSRVGGDGYTF. The full variable domain, its missing parts supplied by reference TRBV15 and TRBJ1-2, is DAMVIQNPRYQVTQFGKPVTLSCSQTLNHNVMYWYQQKSSQAPKLLFHYYDKDFNNEADTPDNFQSRRPNTSFCFLDIRSPGLGDTAMYLCATSRVGGDGYTFGSGTRLTVV.

The chain employs TRBV11-3 and TRBJ2-5; 7 nucleotides line up with TRBD2. Germline lookup yields CDR1 SGHNT and CDR2 YENEEA. This CDR3 has 18 residues. V lost 4 bases and J lost 0; bases outside the gene matches: 14. The CDR3: CASSSGDLADVYQETQYF. The CDR3 DNA is TGTGCCAGCAGCTCCGGGGACCTAGCGGACGTGTACCAAGAGACCCAGTACTTC.

This chain links TRBV19 with TRBJ1-5; TRBD1 agrees at 10 bases. J lost 4 bases, V lost 3 bases, and 9 bases had no gene match. Germline CDR1 is LNHDA and CDR2 is SQIVND (reference sequence). This CDR3 has 17 amino acids. The CDR3 sequence: CASSIPPGTGVNQPQHF. Here the CDR3 DNA reads TGTGCCAGTAGTATCCCCCCAGGGACAGGGGTAAATCAGCCCCAGCATTTT. The variable domain in full, with the rest retrieved from reference TRBV19 and TRBJ1-5, is DGGITQSPKYLFRKEGQNVTLSCEQNLNHDAMYWYRQDPGQGLRLIYYSQIVNDFQKGDIAEGYSVSREKKESFPLTVTSAQKNPTAFYLCASSIPPGTGVNQPQHFGDGTRLSIL.

The chain uses TRBV28 and TRBJ2-7; TRBD1 matches 8 bases. Germline values: CDR1 MDHEN, CDR2 SYDVKM. CDR3 length: 16 amino acids. Unmatched junction bases numbered 14, after V lost 6 bases and J lost 4 bases. DNA of the CDR3: TGTGCCAGCAGAACCCCTCGCGGACAGGGCAGGTACGAGCAGTACTTC. Its protein product is CASRTPRGQGRYEQYF.

This chain links TRBV7-8 with TRBJ2-1, with 10 bases that match TRBD2. The CDR3 is 17 amino acids. Germline V lookup: CDR1 SGHVS, CDR2 FQNEAQ. Trimming at V came to 5 bases and at J to 10 bases, leaving 17 bases not matched to a gene. The CDR3 DNA reads TGTGCCAGCAGCCCATCCGTTCCTAGCGGGGGACGTGAGGAGCAGTTCTTC. This sequence encodes CASSPSVPSGGREEQFF.

The chain recombines TRBV11-1 with TRBJ2-3; a possible D gene is TRBD1 (8 bases). V was pared by 4 bases and J by 1 base, with 15 bases between. The germline V gene encodes CDR1 SGHAT and CDR2 FQDESV (reference sequence). The CDR3 totals 16 residues. In DNA form, the CDR3 reads TGTGCCAGCAGCTCGAACAGGGGGGGGCGCACAGATACGCAGTATTTT. It translates to CASSSNRGGRTDTQYF.

J is TRBJ1-1 and V is TRBV7-9; D uncertain. This CDR3 contains 13 residues. The germline V and J ends were trimmed by 6 bases and 12 bases, with 20 bases remaining between them. Germline assignment: CDR1 SEHNR and CDR2 FQNEAQ (reference sequence). The chain's CDR3 is CASSPRGGVGTFF. Written as DNA, the CDR3 is TGTGCCAGCAGTCCGCGGGGAGGCGTCGGGACTTTCTTT. Supplemented by reference TRBV7-9 and TRBJ1-1, the full variable domain reads DTGVSQNPRHKITKRGQNVTFRCDPISEHNRLYWYRQTLGQGPEFLTYFQNEAQLEKSRLLSDRFSAERPKGSFSTLEIQRTEQGDSAMYLCASSPRGGVGTFFGQGTRLTVV.